Below, one T cell receptor beta chain is given with its context. Its antigen is not known. The CDR3 runs to 12 residues. The germline V gene encodes CDR1 SGHVS and CDR2 FQNEAQ. Between the trimmed V and J ends, which lost 3 bases and 7 bases, there was a span of 9 bases. The data stem from a study of blood T cells in healthy people across ages. For the study at large: Template switching recovered approximately one barcoded beta molecule for every two T cells. Overall study results and limits: With age, beta diversity per million T cells declined roughly linearly, significantly by roughly 40. Estimates drawn from one million T cells were deemed to understate diversity.

The use of a sample-barcoded 5' primer and a J-beta primer mix characterized a second PCR of about 6 to 11 cycles. TCRdb reanalysed the 5' RACE reads using MiXCR and keeps one entry per CDR3 protein. The sample has 600,000 to 850,000 distinct CDR3 sequences; approximately 43% are singletons. Sequencing input: blood. The chain is built from TRBV7-8 and TRBJ1-2; D may be TRBD1 (6 bases). The receptor was derived from a woman in her fifties or sixties in good health. The CDR3 loop is CASSFRDTGYTF. For the CDR3, the DNA is TGTGCCAGCAGCTTCCGGGACACTGGCTACACCTTC.